The clone carrying this TCR beta chain was seen a handful of times. Antigen: not known. These data originate in a study of T cell repertoires in cytomegalovirus infection. Study-level background: Through public TCR beta signatures, both CMV infection and matching HLA type were indicated. Findings and caveats of the study: CMV-specific TCR beta clonotypes restricted by HLA-C were the ones dominating the ex vivo response.

TCRdb fed the reads into MiXCR, producing one record per CDR3 protein. The data hold 750,000 to 950,000 distinct CDR3 sequences, with around 29% observed a single time. Germline-derived CDR1 and CDR2 are MNHNY and SVGAGI (reference sequence). The V and J ends lost 2 bases and 9 bases respectively, with 8 bases between them. The CDR3 length is 12 residues. The chain combines TRBV6-6 with TRBJ2-1; maybe TRBD2 (5 bases). The input for sequencing was cultured CD8+ T cells from PBMCs, taken from culture after CMV antigen stimulation. The receptor was isolated from a human donor in good health (CMV status not recorded). Some clones in this sample may be carry-over from other donors' samples. CDR3 bases: TGTGCCAGCAGTTACGGCCGGGGTGAGCAGTTCTTC. This sequence encodes CASSYGRGEQFF.